This note documents a single TCR beta chain sequence. Its antigen is not known. The CDR3 loop spans 18 amino acids. Germline V gene lookup returns CDR1 SEHNR and CDR2 FQNEAQ (reference sequence). Trimming took 5 bases from V and 6 from J; bases not matched to a gene: 14. This entry belongs to a study of cytomegalovirus exposure and HLA in healthy donors. PCR was performed using 60 Vbeta and 13 Jbeta primers. Only in-frame clones appear in the TCRdb table, and some are missing; sequencing was by immunoSEQ multiplex PCR. The table shows tens of thousands of clones, with about three quarters occurring only once. General study results and limits: As confirmed in vitro, a few CMV-associated chains were specific for CMV antigens. TCR beta chain V- and J-gene trimming was linked, in a later analysis, to a missense variant in DCLRE1C. The authors listed roughly 150 TCR beta chains as cytomegalovirus-associated.

The origin of this receptor is a male donor in good health and CMV-seronegative. The J gene is TRBJ2-1, the V gene TRBV7-9; 12 bases are a match to TRBD2. The material sequenced was PBMCs. The DNA of the CDR3 is TGTGCCAGCAGCCAGAGAGGAGGACTAGCGGGACCCCGCAATGAGCAGTTCTTC. Its protein product is CASSQRGGLAGPRNEQFF.